These 4 T cell receptor beta chains originate from one sample sequenced in a study of beta chain features in type 1 diabetes. Study-level findings and limits: Type 1 diabetes patients had TCRB CDR3s that were shorter (moderately but significantly so) in all four CD4+ subsets.

The study reverse transcribed the entire isolated RNA, so it sequenced expressed TCRB transcripts. Some clones are missing from TCRdb's copy, which holds only in-frame ones; the method was immunoSEQ multiplex PCR. This sample yields hundreds of thousands of clones, of which approximately 16% are seen a single time; roughly 0.015% belongs to the top ten. These receptors are not linked to any known antigen. Sequenced input: naive CD4+ T cells from blood. The receptor source for this set is a young man with type 1 diabetes.

The J gene is TRBJ2-1, the V gene TRBV19; tentatively, D is TRBD2 (7 bases). The V end was cut by 1 base, the J end by 4 bases, with 14 bases between. Germline-derived CDR1 and CDR2 are LNHDA and SQIVND (reference sequence). The CDR3 covers 16 residues. The CDR3 sequence is CASSIAQRGGYNEQFF. CDR3 in DNA: TGTGCCAGTAGTATAGCGCAGAGGGGGGGGTACAATGAGCAGTTCTTC.

Here the CDR3 reads CASSLLQGAMNTQYF. The CDR3 region has the DNA TGTGCCAGCAGCTTGTTACAGGGGGCCATGAATACGCAGTATTTT. The rearrangement uses TRBV7-2 and TRBJ2-3; 9 bases are shared with TRBD1. Trimming cost V 3 bases and J 7 bases; bases outside gene matches: 8. Germline CDR1 and CDR2: SGHTA and FQGNSA. The CDR3 has 15 residues.

This clone was seen a few times. This chain joins TRBV15 and TRBJ1-2; D unclear. Germline V gene sequence: CDR1 LNHNV, CDR2 YYDKDF (reference sequence). V lost 0 bases and J lost 9, with 17 bases in between. CDR3 size: 15 residues. The CDR3 DNA is TGTGCCACCAGCAGAGATGTGTCCTCGTTCCGTCGCTACACCTTC. Amino acids: CATSRDVSSFRRYTF.

In this sample, this clone turned up a few times. This chain joins TRBV15 and TRBJ2-3; TRBD1 might be the D (5 bases). Germline values: CDR1 LNHNV, CDR2 YYDKDF (reference sequence). The CDR3 is 15 amino acids. The V end was cut by 1 base, the J end by 2 bases, with 10 bases between. CDR3 bases: TGTGCCACCAGCAGAGGAAGGGGCTACACAGATACGCAGTATTTT. This codes for CATSRGRGYTDTQYF.